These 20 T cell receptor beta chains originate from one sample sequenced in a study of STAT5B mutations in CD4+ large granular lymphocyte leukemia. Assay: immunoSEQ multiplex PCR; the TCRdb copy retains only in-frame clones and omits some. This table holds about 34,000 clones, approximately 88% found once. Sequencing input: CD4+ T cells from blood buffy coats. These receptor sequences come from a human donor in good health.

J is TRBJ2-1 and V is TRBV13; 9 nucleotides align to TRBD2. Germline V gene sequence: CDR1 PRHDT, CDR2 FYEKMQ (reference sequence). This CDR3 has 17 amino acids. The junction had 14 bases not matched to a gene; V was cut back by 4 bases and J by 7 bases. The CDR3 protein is CASSSSSGRGGLNEQFF. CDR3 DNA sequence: TGTGCCAGCAGCTCATCTTCTGGGCGGGGGGGTTTGAATGAGCAGTTCTTC.

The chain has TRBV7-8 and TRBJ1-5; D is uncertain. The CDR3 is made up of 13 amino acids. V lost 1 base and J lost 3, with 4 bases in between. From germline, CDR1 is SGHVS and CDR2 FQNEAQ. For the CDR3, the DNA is TGTGCCAGCAGCTTAGGGTTCAATCAGCCCCAGCATTTT. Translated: CASSLGFNQPQHF.

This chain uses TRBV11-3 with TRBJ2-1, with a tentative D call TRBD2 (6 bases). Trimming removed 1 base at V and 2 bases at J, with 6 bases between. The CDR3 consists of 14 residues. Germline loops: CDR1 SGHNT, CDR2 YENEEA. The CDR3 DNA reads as TGTGCCAGCAGCTTAGCGGGAGCCTACAATGAGCAGTTCTTC. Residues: CASSLAGAYNEQFF.

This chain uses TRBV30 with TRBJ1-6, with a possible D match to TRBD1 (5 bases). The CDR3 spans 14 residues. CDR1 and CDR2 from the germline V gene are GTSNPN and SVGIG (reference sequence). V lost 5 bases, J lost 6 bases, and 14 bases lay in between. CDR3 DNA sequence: TGTGCCTGGGCCGGGGGGAATATTAATTCACCCCTCCACTTT. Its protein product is CAWAGGNINSPLHF.

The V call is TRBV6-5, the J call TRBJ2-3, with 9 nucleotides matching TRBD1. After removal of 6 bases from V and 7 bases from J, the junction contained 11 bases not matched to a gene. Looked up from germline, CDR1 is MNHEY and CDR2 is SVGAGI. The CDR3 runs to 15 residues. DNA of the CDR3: TGTGCCAGCAGGACAGGGGGAGCGTCCAAAAATACGCAGTATTTT. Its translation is CASRTGGASKNTQYF.

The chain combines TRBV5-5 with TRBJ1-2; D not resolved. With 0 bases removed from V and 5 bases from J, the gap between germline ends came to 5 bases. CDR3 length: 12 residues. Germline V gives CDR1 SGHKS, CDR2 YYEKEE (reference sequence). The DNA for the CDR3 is TGTGCCAGCAGCTTGGAGGCGTATGGCTACACCTTC. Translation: CASSLEAYGYTF.

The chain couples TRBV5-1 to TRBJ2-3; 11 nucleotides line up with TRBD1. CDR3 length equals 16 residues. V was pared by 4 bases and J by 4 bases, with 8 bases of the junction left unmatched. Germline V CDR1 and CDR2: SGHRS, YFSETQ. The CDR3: CASSRAGQGDPDTQYF. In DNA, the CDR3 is TGCGCCAGCAGCCGAGCGGGACAGGGGGATCCAGATACGCAGTATTTT.

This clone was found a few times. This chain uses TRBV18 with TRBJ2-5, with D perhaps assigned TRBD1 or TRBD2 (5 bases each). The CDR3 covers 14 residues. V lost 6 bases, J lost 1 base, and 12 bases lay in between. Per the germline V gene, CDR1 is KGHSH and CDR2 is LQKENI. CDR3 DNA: TGTGCCAGCTCCCCGGGACGGCTCCAAGAGACCCAGTACTTC. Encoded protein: CASSPGRLQETQYF.

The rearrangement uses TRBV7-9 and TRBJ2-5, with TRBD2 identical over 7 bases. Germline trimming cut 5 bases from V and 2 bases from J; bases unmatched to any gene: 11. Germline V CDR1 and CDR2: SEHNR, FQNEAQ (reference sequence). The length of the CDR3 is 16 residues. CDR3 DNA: TGTGCCAGCAGCCTCTGGTCTAGGGAGGGGCAAGAGACCCAGTACTTC. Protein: CASSLWSREGQETQYF. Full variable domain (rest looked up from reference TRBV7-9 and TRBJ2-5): DTGVSQNPRHKITKRGQNVTFRCDPISEHNRLYWYRQTLGQGPEFLTYFQNEAQLEKSRLLSDRFSAERPKGSFSTLEIQRTEQGDSAMYLCASSLWSREGQETQYFGPGTRLLVL.

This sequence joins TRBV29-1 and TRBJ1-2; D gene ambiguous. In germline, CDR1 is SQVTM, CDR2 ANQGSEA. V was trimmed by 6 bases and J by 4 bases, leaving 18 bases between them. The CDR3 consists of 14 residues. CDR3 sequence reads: CSVPWPGQSYGYTF. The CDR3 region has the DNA TGCAGCGTCCCATGGCCCGGGCAGAGCTATGGCTACACCTTC.

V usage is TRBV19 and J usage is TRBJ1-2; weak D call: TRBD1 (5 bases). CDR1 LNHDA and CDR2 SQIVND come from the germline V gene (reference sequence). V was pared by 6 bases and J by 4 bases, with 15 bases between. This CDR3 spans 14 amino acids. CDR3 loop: CASRNTGVSYGYTF. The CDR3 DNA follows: TGTGCCAGTAGAAATACAGGAGTCTCCTATGGCTACACCTTC.

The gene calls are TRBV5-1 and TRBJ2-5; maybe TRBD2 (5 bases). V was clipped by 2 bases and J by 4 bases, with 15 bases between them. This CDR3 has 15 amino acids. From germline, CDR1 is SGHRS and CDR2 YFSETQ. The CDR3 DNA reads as TGCGCCAGCAGCTTAGCGGAAGGCTTATCAGAGACCCAGTACTTC. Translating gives CASSLAEGLSETQYF.

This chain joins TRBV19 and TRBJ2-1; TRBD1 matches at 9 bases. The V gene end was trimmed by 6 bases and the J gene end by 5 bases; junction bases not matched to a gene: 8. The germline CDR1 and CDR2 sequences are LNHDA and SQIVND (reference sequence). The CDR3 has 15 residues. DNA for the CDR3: TGTGCCAGTAGGAAGTTGGGACAGGGAAACAATGAGCAGTTCTTC. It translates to CASRKLGQGNNEQFF.

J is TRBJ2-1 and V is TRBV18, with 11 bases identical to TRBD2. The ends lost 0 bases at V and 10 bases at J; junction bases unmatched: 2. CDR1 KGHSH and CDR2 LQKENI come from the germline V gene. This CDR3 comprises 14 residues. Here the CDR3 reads CASSPPSGRGEQFF. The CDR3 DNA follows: TGTGCCAGCTCACCACCTAGCGGGAGGGGGGAGCAGTTCTTC. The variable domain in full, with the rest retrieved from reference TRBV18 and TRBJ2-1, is NAGVMQNPRHLVRRRGQEARLRCSPMKGHSHVYWYRQLPEEGLKFMVYLQKENIIDESGMPKERFSAEFPKEGPSILRIQQVVRGDSAAYFCASSPPSGRGEQFFGPGTRLTVL.

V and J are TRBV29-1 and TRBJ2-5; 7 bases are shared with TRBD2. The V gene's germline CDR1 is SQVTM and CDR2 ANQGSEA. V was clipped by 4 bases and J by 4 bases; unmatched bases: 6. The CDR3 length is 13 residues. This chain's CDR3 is CSVVRIAGETQYF. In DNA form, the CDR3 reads TGCAGCGTTGTCAGAATAGCGGGAGAGACCCAGTACTTC. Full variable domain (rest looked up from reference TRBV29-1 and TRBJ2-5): SAVISQKPSRDICQRGTSLTIQCQVDSQVTMMFWYRQQPGQSLTLIATANQGSEATYESGFVIDKFPISRPNLTFSTLTVSNMSPEDSSIYLCSVVRIAGETQYFGPGTRLLVL.

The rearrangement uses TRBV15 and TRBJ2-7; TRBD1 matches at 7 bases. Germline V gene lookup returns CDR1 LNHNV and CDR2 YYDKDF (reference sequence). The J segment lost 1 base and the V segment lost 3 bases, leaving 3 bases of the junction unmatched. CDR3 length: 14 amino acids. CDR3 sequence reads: CATSRPGQSYEQYF. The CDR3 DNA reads TGTGCCACCAGCAGGCCGGGACAGTCCTACGAGCAGTACTTC.

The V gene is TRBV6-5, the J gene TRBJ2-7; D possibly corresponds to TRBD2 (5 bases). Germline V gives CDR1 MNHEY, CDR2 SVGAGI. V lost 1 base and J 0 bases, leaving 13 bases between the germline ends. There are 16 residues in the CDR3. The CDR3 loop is CASSYFVSGISYEQYF. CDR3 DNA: TGTGCCAGCAGTTACTTCGTGTCGGGAATCTCCTACGAGCAGTACTTC.

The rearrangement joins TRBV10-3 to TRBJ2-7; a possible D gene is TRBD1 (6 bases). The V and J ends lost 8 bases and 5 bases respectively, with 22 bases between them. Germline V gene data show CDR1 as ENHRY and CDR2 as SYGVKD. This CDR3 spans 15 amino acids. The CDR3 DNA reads TGTGCCATCTCCAGAGGGCCAGGGGAAGGGGACGAGCAGTACTTC. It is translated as CAISRGPGEGDEQYF.

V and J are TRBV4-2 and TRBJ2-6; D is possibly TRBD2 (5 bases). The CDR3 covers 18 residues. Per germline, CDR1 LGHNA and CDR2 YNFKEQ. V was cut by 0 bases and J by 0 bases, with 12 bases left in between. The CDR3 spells CASSQDLGLDSGANVLTF. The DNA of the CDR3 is TGTGCCAGCAGCCAAGATCTTGGACTTGACTCTGGGGCCAACGTCCTGACTTTC.

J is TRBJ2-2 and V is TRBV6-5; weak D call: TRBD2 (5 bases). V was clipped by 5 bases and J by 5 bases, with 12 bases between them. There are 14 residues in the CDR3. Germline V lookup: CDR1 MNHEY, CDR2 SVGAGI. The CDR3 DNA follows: TGTGCCAGCAGTCGGGATCGGATGACCGGGGAGCTGTTTTTT. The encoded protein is CASSRDRMTGELFF.